These 11 T cell receptor beta chains were sequenced from one sample in a study of blood T cell repertoires in COVID-19. The method was immunoSEQ multiplex PCR; TCRdb's version includes in-frame clones alone and lacks a portion of them. The sample contains 80,000 to 95,000 clones, about 71% of which appear only once. Sample: peripheral blood. Receptor source: a woman in her forties or fifties with acute or convalescent COVID-19.

The chain is built from TRBV5-6 and TRBJ1-5, with D perhaps matching TRBD1 (6 bases). CDR1 and CDR2 from the germline V gene are SGHDT and YYEEEE. This CDR3 comprises 18 residues. Trimming pared 2 bases from V and 2 bases from J, leaving 20 bases between. This CDR3 is CASSLRTDLTGRNQPQHF. CDR3 in DNA: TGTGCCAGCAGCTTACGGACAGATTTGACGGGACGCAATCAGCCCCAGCATTTT.

The V and J genes are TRBV28 and TRBJ2-3; unclear D gene. Germline V CDR1 and CDR2: MDHEN, SYDVKM. This CDR3 comprises 12 residues. V gave up 2 bases and J gave up 7 bases, with 7 bases separating them. The CDR3 spells CASSLGPYTQYF. DNA for the CDR3: TGTGCCAGCAGTTTAGGGCCCTATACGCAGTATTTT.

This chain connects TRBV6-5 to TRBJ1-1; 8 bases fit TRBD1. The CDR3 is 13 residues long. CDR1 MNHEY and CDR2 SVGAGI come from the germline V gene. With V trimmed by 10 bases and J by 5 bases, 9 bases remained unmatched. The CDR3 region is CATRQGIPTEAFF. The CDR3 bases are TGTGCCACCCGACAGGGGATTCCGACTGAAGCTTTCTTT.

This rearrangement joins TRBV18 to TRBJ1-1; TRBD1 is a possible D gene (6 bases). Germline V gene lookup returns CDR1 KGHSH and CDR2 LQKENI. Trimming removed 4 bases at V and 4 bases at J, with 13 bases between. This CDR3 comprises 14 residues. The CDR3, as DNA: TGTGCCAGCTCACTAGAAGCAGGGGTCACTGAAGCTTTCTTT. As protein: CASSLEAGVTEAFF. Looking up the rest from reference TRBV18 and TRBJ1-1 gives the full variable domain: NAGVMQNPRHLVRRRGQEARLRCSPMKGHSHVYWYRQLPEEGLKFMVYLQKENIIDESGMPKERFSAEFPKEGPSILRIQQVVRGDSAAYFCASSLEAGVTEAFFGQGTRLTVV.

V usage is TRBV7-3 and J usage is TRBJ2-4, with D perhaps matching TRBD1 (5 bases). Germline V gives CDR1 SGHTA, CDR2 FQGTGA. The CDR3 is 14 residues long. V was pared by 2 bases and J by 6 bases, with 11 bases between. The CDR3 DNA reads as TGTGCCAGCAGCTTAGGTCCCCAGGGAAACATTCAGTACTTC. As protein: CASSLGPQGNIQYF. The variable domain in full, completed from reference TRBV7-3 and TRBJ2-4, reads GAGVSQTPSNKVTEKGKYVELRCDPISGHTALYWYRQSLGQGPEFLIYFQGTGAADDSGLPNDRFFAVRPEGSVSTLKIQRTERGDSAVYLCASSLGPQGNIQYFGAGTRLSVL.

This chain connects TRBV3-1 (or the pseudogene TRBV3-2) to TRBJ1-4; 7 positions agree with TRBD1. CDR3 size: 15 residues. Trimming took 4 bases from V and 5 from J; bases not matched to a gene: 7. Germline V gives CDR1 LGHDT, CDR2 YNNKEL (reference sequence). The CDR3 protein is CASSRETGTNEKLFF. The CDR3 DNA is TGTGCCAGCAGCCGAGAGACAGGGACCAATGAAAAACTGTTTTTT.

On this clone itself: The junction differs from germline at one of its ends, possibly a read error. The chain is built from TRBV5-8 and TRBJ2-7; the D gene is possibly TRBD1 (6 bases). This CDR3 is 15 amino acids long. Germline V lookup: CDR1 SGHTS, CDR2 YDEGEE. For the CDR3, the DNA is TGTGCCAGCAGCTTGGCCGACAGGAACAACTACGGGCAGTACTTC. Translation gives CASSLADRNNYGQYF.

The chain is built from TRBV29-1 and TRBJ2-1, with D perhaps assigned TRBD1 or TRBD2 (6 bases each). Germline CDR1 is SQVTM and CDR2 is ANQGSEA. V lost 7 bases and J 7 bases, leaving 14 bases between the germline ends. This CDR3 has 12 residues. CDR3: CSGGALRNEQFF. DNA for the CDR3: TGCAGCGGGGGGGCTTTGAGGAATGAGCAGTTCTTC.

The chain has TRBV29-1 and TRBJ1-1, with D tentatively TRBD1 (5 bases). CDR3 size: 13 residues. Germline CDR1 and CDR2: SQVTM and ANQGSEA. With 6 bases removed from V and 1 base from J, the gap between germline ends came to 12 bases. The CDR3, as DNA: TGCAGCGTCGGCGGGACGGAGAACACTGAAGCTTTCTTT. It is translated as CSVGGTENTEAFF.

The V call is TRBV24-1, the J call TRBJ2-2; D possibly corresponds to TRBD1 (6 bases). V was clipped by 0 bases and J by 3 bases, with 7 bases between them. CDR1 and CDR2 from the germline V gene are KGHDR and SFDVKD. The CDR3 runs 15 residues. CDR3 protein: CATSDLNRDTGELFF. As DNA, the CDR3 is TGTGCCACCAGTGATTTGAACAGGGACACCGGGGAGCTGTTTTTT.

The genes are TRBV7-9 and TRBJ2-5, with D unclear. Germline loops: CDR1 SEHNR, CDR2 FQNEAQ (reference sequence). The CDR3 extends over 14 amino acids. Trimming pared 1 base from V and 4 bases from J, leaving 10 bases between. The CDR3 is CASSLGYHRETQYF. The CDR3 DNA reads as TGTGCCAGCAGCTTAGGCTACCATCGAGAGACCCAGTACTTC. Based on the CDR3 plus reference TRBV7-9 and TRBJ2-5, the full variable domain is DTGVSQNPRHKITKRGQNVTFRCDPISEHNRLYWYRQTLGQGPEFLTYFQNEAQLEKSRLLSDRFSAERPKGSFSTLEIQRTEQGDSAMYLCASSLGYHRETQYFGPGTRLLVL.